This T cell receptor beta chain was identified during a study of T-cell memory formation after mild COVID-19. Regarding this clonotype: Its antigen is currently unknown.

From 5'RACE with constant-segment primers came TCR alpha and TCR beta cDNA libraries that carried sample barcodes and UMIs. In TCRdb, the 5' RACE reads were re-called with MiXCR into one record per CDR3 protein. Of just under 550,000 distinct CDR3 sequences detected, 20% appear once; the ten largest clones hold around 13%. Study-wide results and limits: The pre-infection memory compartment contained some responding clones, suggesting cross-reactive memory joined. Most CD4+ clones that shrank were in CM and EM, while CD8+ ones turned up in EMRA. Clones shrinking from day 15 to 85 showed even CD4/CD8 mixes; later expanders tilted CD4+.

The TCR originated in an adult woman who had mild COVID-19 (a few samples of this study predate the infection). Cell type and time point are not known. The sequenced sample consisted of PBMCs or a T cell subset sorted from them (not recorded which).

The CDR3 sequence: CSARGPGYGYTF. Here the CDR3 DNA reads TGCAGTGCTAGAGGACCCGGGTATGGCTACACCTTC. The chain links TRBV20-1 to TRBJ1-2; D is unclear. V was shortened by 1 base and J by 5 bases, with 8 bases between the two germline ends. The germline V gene encodes CDR1 DFQATT and CDR2 SNEGSKA (reference sequence). There are 12 residues in the CDR3.